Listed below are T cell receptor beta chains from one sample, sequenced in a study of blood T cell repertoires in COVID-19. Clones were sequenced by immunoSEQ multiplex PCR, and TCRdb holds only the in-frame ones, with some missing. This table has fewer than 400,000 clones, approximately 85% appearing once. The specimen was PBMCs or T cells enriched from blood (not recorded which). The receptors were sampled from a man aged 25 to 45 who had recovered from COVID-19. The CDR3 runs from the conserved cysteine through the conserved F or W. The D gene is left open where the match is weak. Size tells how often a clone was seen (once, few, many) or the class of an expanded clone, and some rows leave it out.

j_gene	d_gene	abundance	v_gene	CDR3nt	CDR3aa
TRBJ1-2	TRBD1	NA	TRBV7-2	TGTGCCAGCAGCTTACGCCGGGACAGGGGGTGGTTAGAAGGCTACACCTTC	CASSLRRDRGWLEGYTF
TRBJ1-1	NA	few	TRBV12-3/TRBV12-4	TGTGCCAGCAGTTTCGAGGTGAACACTGAAGCTTTCTTT	CASSFEVNTEAFF
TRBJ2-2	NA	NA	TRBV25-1	TGTGCCAGCATCGGGACCGGGGAGCTGTTTTTT	CASIGTGELFF
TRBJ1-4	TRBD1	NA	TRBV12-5	TGTGCTAGTGTCTGGGACAGGATGGTGTTTTTT	CASVWDRMVFF
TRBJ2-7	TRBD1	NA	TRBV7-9	TGTGCCAGCAGCTTAGGAGTTGGGACAGGGAGAAGGGCCTACGAGCAGTACTTC	CASSLGVGTGRRAYEQYF
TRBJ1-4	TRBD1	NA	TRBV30	TGTGCCTTTTCCGGGACAGGAGACGAAAAACTATTTTTT	CAFSGTGDEKLFF
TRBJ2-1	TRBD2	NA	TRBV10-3	TGTGCCATCAGCGAACTAGCGGGGGGTGGTAATGAGCAGTTCTTC	CAISELAGGGNEQFF
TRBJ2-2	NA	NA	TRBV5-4	TGTGCCAGCAGCCGAGATAACGGGGCCGGGGAGCTGTTTTTT	CASSRDNGAGELFF
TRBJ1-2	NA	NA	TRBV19	TGTGCCAGTAGTGCGAAGGGGACCCAGGGGGGCTACACCTTC	CASSAKGTQGGYTF
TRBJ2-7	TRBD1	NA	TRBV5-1	TGCGCCAGCAGCCCAACGCATAGGACAGGGAGCCCCTACGAGCAGTACTTC	CASSPTHRTGSPYEQYF
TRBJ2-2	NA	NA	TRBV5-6	TGTGCCAGCAGCTTGTATGGCAGGGTCACCGGGGAGCTGTTTTTT	CASSLYGRVTGELFF
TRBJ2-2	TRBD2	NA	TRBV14	TGTGCCAGCAGCCAAGATATGGCGGGGGGCTTTCCCGGGGAGCTGTTTTTT	CASSQDMAGGFPGELFF
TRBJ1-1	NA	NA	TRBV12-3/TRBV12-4	TGTGCCAGCAATCCGGGGGTGAACACTGAAGCTTTCTTT	CASNPGVNTEAFF
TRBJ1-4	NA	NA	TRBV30	TGTGCCTGGAGTATATCGGGGGGGCGCAAGAATGAAAAACTGTTTTTT	CAWSISGGRKNEKLFF
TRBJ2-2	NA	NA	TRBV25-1	TGTGCCAGCAGTTTTCGAGAAACGAACACCGGGGAGCTGTTTTTT	CASSFRETNTGELFF
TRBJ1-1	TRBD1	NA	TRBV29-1	TGCAGCGTTGAAGGAGGGGGCCGGGGCACTGAAGCTTTCTTT	CSVEGGGRGTEAFF
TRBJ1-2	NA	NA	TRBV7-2	TGTGCCAGCAGCTTAGAGGGACTGCGATATGGCTACACCTTC	CASSLEGLRYGYTF
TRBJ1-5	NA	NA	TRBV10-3	TGTGCCATCAGTGAGAGGGGGGGTAGCAATCAGCCCCAGCATTTT	CAISERGGSNQPQHF
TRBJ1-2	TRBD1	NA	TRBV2	TGTGCCAGCAGGTGGACAGGGGTTAACTATGGCTACACCTTC	CASRWTGVNYGYTF
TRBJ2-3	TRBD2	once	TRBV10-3	TGTGCCATCCTCCGGTCTATCGGGGGGAGCACAGATACGCAGTATTTT	CAILRSIGGSTDTQYF
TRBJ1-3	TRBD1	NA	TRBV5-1	TGCGCCAGCAGCGGACAGGGGAAGAGCTCTGGAAACACCATATATTTT	CASSGQGKSSGNTIYF
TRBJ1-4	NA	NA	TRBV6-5	TGTGCCAGCAGTTACTCGGGTCCTGGAGCGAATGAAAAACTGTTTTTT	CASSYSGPGANEKLFF
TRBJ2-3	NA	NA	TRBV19	TGTGCCAGTAGTATAAGGGGCTCCACAGATACGCAGTATTTT	CASSIRGSTDTQYF
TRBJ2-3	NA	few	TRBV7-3	TGTGCCAGCAGCTTATCTAGAGGGGGTGGCTCGCAGTATTTT	CASSLSRGGGSQYF
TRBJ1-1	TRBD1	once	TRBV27	TGTGCCAGCACCAACAGGGGGCGCGGCACTGAAGCTTTCTTT	CASTNRGRGTEAFF
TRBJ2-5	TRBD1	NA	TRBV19	TGTGCCAGTTCCCAGGGCCACAGGGGAGAGACCCAGTACTTC	CASSQGHRGETQYF
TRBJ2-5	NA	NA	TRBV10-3	TGTGCCATCAGTGCGTTAGGGCCTTCGCGGGGAGAGACCCAGTACTTC	CAISALGPSRGETQYF
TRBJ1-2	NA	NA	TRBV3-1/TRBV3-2	TGTGCCAGCAGTCAAGTTTGTCAGGGCCCAGGCTACACCTTC	CASSQVCQGPGYTF
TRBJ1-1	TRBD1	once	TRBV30	TGTGCCTGGAGTGTACTGGGACAGGGGGACACTGAAGCTTTCTTT	CAWSVLGQGDTEAFF
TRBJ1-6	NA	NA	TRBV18	TGTGCCAGCTCACCTTCCCTAAATTCACCCCTCCACTTT	CASSPSLNSPLHF
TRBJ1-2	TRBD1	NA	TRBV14	TGTGCCAGCAGCCAGTTCTCCTGGGCGGGACAGATGTTTTATGGCTACACCTTC	CASSQFSWAGQMFYGYTF
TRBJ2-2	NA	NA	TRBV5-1	TGCGCCAGCAGCTTGGCACCCGAAGTCGGCGGGGAGCTGTTTTTT	CASSLAPEVGGELFF
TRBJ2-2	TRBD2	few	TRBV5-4	TGTGCCAGCACCCACGGTGGGGGGGACCCGAACACCGGGGAGCTGTTTTTT	CASTHGGGDPNTGELFF
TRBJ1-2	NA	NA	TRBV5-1	TGCGCCAGCAGCCTTCGACAAAACTATGGCTACACCTTC	CASSLRQNYGYTF
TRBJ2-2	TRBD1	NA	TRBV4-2	TGTGCCAGCAGCCAAGAGAGGACAGGTGCCAACACCGGGGAGCTGTTTTTT	CASSQERTGANTGELFF
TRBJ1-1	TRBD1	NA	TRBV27	TGTGCCAGCAGTTTCGGGACAGGGATGAACACTGAAGCTTTCTTT	CASSFGTGMNTEAFF